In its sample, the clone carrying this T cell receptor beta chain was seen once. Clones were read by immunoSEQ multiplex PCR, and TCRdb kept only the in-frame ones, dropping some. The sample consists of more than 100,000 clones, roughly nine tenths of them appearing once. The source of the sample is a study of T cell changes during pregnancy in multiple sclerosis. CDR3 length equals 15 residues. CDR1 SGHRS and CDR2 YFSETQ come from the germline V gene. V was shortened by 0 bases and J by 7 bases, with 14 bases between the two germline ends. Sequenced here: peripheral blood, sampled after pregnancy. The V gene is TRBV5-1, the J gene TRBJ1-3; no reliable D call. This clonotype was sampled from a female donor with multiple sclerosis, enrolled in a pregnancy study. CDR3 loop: CASSLGRQLRNTIYF. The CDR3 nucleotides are TGCGCCAGCAGCTTGGGTCGGCAGCTCAGGAACACCATATATTTT.